This T cell receptor (beta chain) came from a study of blood T cell repertoires in COVID-19. The CDR3 loop spans 16 amino acids. With 3 bases clipped from V and 8 bases from J, the junction kept 9 bases outside the gene matches. Germline V lookup: CDR1 MNHEY, CDR2 SMNVEV (reference sequence). This clone was observed a few times. Measured with immunoSEQ multiplex PCR; TCRdb has only the in-frame clones, and not every one. The data contain about 240,000 clones, roughly 85% of them singletons. This TCR was sampled from a man aged 50-59 years with COVID-19, enrolled during active disease. V and J are TRBV27 and TRBJ2-1; TRBD2 aligns across 11 bases. The sequenced material came from peripheral blood. For the CDR3, the DNA is TGTGCCAGCAGTTTTCCCCAGACTAGCGGGGTGGATGAGCAGTTCTTC. It encodes CASSFPQTSGVDEQFF.